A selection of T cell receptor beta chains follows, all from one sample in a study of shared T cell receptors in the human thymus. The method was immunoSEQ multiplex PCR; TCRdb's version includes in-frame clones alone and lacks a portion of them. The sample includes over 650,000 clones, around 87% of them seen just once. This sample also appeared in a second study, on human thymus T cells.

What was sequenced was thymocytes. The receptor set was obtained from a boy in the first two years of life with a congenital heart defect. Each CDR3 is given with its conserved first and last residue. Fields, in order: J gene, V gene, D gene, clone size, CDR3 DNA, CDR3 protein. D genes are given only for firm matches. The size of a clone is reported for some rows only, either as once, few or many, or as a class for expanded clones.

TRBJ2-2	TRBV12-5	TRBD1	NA	TGTGCTAGTGGCCCACCGGGACAGGGCCCCGGGGAGCTGTTTTTT	CASGPPGQGPGELFF
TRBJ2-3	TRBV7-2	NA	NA	TGTGCCCACGGTCAGGGCGTAGCTATCGGAGATACGCAGTATTTT	CAHGQGVAIGDTQYF
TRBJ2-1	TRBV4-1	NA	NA	TGCGCCAGCAGCCAGGGGGACTCCAACAATGAGCAGTTCTTC	CASSQGDSNNEQFF
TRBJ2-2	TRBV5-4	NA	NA	TGTGCCAGCAGCTGGAAGAGCCAAGGGGGAGCGAACACCGGGGAGCTGTTTTTT	CASSWKSQGGANTGELFF
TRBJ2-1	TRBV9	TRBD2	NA	TGTGCCAGCAGCACCCCCGGGACTAGCGGACTCAGCTCCTACAATGAGCAGTTCTTC	CASSTPGTSGLSSYNEQFF
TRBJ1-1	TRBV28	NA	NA	TGTGCCAGCAGAGAACCACAGGGCTCAGAAGCTTTCTTT	CASREPQGSEAFF
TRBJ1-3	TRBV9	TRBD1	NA	TGTGCCAGCAGCGCCTACAGGGGACTTGGAAACACCATATATTTT	CASSAYRGLGNTIYF
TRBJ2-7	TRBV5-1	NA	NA	TGCGCCAGCAGCTTGTTGGTGGGGGGGCTTACGGGGCAGTACTTC	CASSLLVGGLTGQYF
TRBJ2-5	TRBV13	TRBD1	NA	TGTGCCAGCAGCCTAGGTATACAGAGTACGGGACAGGGCCAAGAGACCCAGTACTTC	CASSLGIQSTGQGQETQYF
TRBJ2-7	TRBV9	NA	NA	TGTGCCAGCAGCGTAGGTTACCAGGTGCCCTACGAGCAGTACTTC	CASSVGYQVPYEQYF
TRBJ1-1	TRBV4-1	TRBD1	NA	TGCGCCAGCAGCCATCCGGGACAGGCTGAGCTTAAAGCTTTCTTT	CASSHPGQAELKAFF
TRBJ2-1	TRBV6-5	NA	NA	TGTGCCAGCAGCTACGCGGGACTCCCCTACAATGAGCAGTTCTTC	CASSYAGLPYNEQFF
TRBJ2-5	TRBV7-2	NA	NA	TGTGCCAGCAGCCCCCCTTGGGGGCCGGGGGGCGGCCAAGAGACCCAGTACTTC	CASSPPWGPGGGQETQYF
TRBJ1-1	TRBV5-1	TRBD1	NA	TGCGCCAGCAGAAACAGAGCAGGGGGCTGGGAAGACACTGAAGCTTTCTTT	CASRNRAGGWEDTEAFF
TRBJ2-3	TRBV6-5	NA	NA	TGTGCCAGCCGCTTACAGAGCACAGATACGCAGTATTTT	CASRLQSTDTQYF
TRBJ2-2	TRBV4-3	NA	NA	TGCGCCAGCAGCCAAGATGGGGGGGCAGGGGCCGGGGAGCTGTTTTTT	CASSQDGGAGAGELFF
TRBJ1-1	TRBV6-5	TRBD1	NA	TGTGCCAGCAGGGGGACAGCCCGGAACACTGAAGCTTTCTTT	CASRGTARNTEAFF
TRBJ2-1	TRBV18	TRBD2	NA	TGTGCCAGCTCACCACCGATTGGACTAGCGGGGGAGGTAGATGAGCAGTTCTTC	CASSPPIGLAGEVDEQFF
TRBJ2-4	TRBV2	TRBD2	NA	TGTGCCAGCAGTGCCCCGACTAGCGGGGAGACGGCCAAAAACATTCAGTACTTC	CASSAPTSGETAKNIQYF
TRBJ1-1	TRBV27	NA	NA	TGTGCCAGCAGGGGGCCCCTAGTCGCTCGGATGAACACTGAAGCTTTCTTT	CASRGPLVARMNTEAFF
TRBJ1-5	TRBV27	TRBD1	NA	TGTGCCAGCAGAAAGACCGGGACAGGGGGCATCAGCAATCAGCCCCAGCATTTT	CASRKTGTGGISNQPQHF
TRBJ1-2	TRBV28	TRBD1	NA	TGTGCCAGCAGTTTTCGGCAGGGGGCTGGAGAGACCTTC	CASSFRQGAGETF
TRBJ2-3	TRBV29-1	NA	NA	TGCAGCGTCCACAAGGCGGGCGACCTCACAGATACGCAGTATTTT	CSVHKAGDLTDTQYF
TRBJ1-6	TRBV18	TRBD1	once	TGTGCCAGCTCAAGGACAGGGGGAAGGAGCTCCTATAATTCACCCCTCCACTTT	CASSRTGGRSSYNSPLHF
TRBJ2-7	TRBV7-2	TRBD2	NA	TGTGCCAGCAGCTACAATACCGGACTAGCGGGAGTACCCGAGCAGTACTTC	CASSYNTGLAGVPEQYF
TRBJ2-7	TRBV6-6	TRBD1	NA	TGTGCCAGCAGTAACCCAGGGACAGGGGGCTCCTACGAGCAGTACTTC	CASSNPGTGGSYEQYF
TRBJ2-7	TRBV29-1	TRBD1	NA	TGCAGCGTTGAAGTAGCGGAGGGACAGGGCTTCAAGCAGTACTTC	CSVEVAEGQGFKQYF
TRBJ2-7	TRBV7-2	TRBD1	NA	TGTGCCAGCAGCTTCGGACAGGTGATTGAGCAGTACTTC	CASSFGQVIEQYF
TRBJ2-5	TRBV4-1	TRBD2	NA	TGCGCCAGCAGCCAAGATTCCCTAGCGGGGGGACCAAGTGGCGAGACCCAGTACTTC	CASSQDSLAGGPSGETQYF